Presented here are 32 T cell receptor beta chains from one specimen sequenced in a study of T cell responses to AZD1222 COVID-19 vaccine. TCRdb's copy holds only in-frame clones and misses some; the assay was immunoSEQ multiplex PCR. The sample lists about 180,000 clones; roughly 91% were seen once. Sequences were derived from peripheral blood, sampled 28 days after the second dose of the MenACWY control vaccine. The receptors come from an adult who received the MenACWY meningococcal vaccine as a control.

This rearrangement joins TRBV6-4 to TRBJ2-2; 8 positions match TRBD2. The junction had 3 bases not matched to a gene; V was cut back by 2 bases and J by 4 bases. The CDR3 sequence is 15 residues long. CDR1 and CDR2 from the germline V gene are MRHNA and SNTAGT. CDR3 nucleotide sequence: TGTGCCAGCAGTGACACAGGGACTAGCACCGGGGAGCTGTTTTTT. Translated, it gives CASSDTGTSTGELFF.

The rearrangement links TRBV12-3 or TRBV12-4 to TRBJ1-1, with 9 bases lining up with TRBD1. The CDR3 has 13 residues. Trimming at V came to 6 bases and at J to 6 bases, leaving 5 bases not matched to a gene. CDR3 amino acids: CASSRQGDSEAFF. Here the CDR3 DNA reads TGTGCCAGCAGCCGACAGGGGGATTCTGAAGCTTTCTTT.

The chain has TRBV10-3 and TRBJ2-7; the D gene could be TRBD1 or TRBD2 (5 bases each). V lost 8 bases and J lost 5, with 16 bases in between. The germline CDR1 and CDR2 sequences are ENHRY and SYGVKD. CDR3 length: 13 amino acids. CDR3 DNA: TGTGCCATCGGGACCCCGGTAGACAACGAGCAGTACTTC. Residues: CAIGTPVDNEQYF.

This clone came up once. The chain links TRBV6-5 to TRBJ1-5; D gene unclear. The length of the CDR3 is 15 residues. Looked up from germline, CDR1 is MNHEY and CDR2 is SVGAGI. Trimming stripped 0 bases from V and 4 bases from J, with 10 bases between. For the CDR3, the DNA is TGTGCCAGCAGTTACTCATCAGATTATAATCAGCCCCAGCATTTT. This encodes CASSYSSDYNQPQHF.

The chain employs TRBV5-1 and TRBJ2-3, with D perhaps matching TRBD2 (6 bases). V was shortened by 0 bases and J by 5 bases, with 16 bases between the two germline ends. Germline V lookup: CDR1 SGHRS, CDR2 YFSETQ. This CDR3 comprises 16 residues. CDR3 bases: TGCGCCAGCAGCTTGGCCCTGGGAGGATTCGTAGATACGCAGTATTTT. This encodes CASSLALGGFVDTQYF.

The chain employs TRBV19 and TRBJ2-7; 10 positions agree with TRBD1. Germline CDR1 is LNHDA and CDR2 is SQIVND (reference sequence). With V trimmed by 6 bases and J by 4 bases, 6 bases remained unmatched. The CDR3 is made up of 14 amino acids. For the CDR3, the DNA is TGTGCCAGTAGCCCGACAGGGGGCAGGTACGAGCAGTACTTC. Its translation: CASSPTGGRYEQYF.

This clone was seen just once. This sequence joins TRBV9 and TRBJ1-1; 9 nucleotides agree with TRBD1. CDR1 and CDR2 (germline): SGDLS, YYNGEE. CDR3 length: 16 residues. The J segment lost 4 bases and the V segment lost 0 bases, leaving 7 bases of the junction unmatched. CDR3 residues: CASSVASGTGSTEAFF. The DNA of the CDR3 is TGTGCCAGCAGCGTAGCGTCGGGGACAGGGAGCACTGAAGCTTTCTTT.

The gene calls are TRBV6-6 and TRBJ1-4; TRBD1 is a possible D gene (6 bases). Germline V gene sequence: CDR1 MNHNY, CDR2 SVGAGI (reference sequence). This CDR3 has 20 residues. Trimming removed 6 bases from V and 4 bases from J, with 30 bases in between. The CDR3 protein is CASSRRLNSWGRGDNEKLFF. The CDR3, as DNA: TGTGCCAGCAGCCGTCGCCTGAACTCGTGGGGGAGGGGGGATAATGAAAAACTGTTTTTT.

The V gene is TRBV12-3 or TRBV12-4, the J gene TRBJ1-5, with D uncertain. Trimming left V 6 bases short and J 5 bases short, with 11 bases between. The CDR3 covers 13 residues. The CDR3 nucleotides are TGTGCCAGCAGCCGGATCGGGGATCAGCCCCAGCATTTT. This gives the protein CASSRIGDQPQHF.

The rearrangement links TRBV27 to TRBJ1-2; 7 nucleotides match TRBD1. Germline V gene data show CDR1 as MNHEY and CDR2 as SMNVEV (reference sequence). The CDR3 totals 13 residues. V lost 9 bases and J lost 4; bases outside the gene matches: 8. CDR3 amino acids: CARPTDRAYGYTF. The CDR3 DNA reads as TGTGCCAGACCTACCGACAGGGCCTATGGCTACACCTTC.

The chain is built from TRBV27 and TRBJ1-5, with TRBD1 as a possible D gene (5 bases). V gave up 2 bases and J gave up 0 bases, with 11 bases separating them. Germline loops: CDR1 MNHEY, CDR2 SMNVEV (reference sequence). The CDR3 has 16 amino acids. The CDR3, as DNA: TGTGCCAGCAGTTTAAAGGCCCAGGGTAGCAATCAGCCCCAGCATTTT. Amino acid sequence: CASSLKAQGSNQPQHF.

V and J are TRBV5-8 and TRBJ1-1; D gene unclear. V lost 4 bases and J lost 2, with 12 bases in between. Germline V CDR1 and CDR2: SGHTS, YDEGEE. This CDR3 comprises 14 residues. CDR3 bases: TGTGCCAGCAGCCCGGGATCCTTTAACACTGAAGCTTTCTTT. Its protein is CASSPGSFNTEAFF.

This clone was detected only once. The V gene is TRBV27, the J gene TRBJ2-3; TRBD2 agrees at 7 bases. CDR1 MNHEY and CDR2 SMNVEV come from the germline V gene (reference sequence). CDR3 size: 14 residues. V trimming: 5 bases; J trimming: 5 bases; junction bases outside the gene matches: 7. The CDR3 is CASSLLAVKDTQYF. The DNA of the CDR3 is TGTGCCAGCAGTCTCCTAGCGGTTAAAGATACGCAGTATTTT.

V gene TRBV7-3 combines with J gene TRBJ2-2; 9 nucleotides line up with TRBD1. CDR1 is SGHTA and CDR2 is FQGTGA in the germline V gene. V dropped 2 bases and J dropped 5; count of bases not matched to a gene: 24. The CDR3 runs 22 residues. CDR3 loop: CASSLLRRGQISRDRATGELFF. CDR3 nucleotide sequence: TGTGCCAGCAGCTTACTCAGGCGAGGCCAGATCTCCCGGGACAGGGCGACCGGGGAGCTGTTTTTT.

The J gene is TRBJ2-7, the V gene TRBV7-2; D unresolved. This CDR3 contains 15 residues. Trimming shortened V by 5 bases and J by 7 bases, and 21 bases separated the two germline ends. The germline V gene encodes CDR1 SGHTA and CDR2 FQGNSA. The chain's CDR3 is CASSPQPDPAREQYF. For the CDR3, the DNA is TGTGCCAGCAGCCCTCAGCCAGACCCTGCTCGGGAGCAGTACTTC.

The CDR3 coding sequence is TGTGCCAGCAGTTACTCGGATGGGATTAATGAAAAACTGTTTTTT. Residues: CASSYSDGINEKLFF. The genes are TRBV6-5 and TRBJ1-4, with D hard to call. The CDR3 spans 15 residues. Germline values: CDR1 MNHEY, CDR2 SVGAGI. Trimming left V 0 bases short and J 4 bases short, with 9 bases between.

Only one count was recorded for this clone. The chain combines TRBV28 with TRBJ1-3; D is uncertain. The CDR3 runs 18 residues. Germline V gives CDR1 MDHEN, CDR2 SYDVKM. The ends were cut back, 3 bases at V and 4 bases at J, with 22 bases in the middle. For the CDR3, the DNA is TGTGCCAGCAGTTTTAGCGGGTCTAAAACCGTGAGGGGAAACACCATATATTTT. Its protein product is CASSFSGSKTVRGNTIYF.

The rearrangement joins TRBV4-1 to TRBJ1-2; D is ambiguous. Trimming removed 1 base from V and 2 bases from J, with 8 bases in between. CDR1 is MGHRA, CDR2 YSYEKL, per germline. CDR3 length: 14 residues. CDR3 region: CASSQVEGNYGYTF. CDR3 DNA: TGCGCCAGCAGCCAAGTCGAGGGAAACTATGGCTACACCTTC.

CDR3 DNA: TGTGCCAGCAGCTTGGGGGACAGTGGGTATCAGCCCCAGCATTTT. This codes for CASSLGDSGYQPQHF. The chain couples TRBV5-5 to TRBJ1-5, with 7 positions matching TRBD1. Germline lookup yields CDR1 SGHKS and CDR2 YYEKEE (reference sequence). CDR3 size: 15 residues. V shed 0 bases, J shed 5 bases, and the junction held 5 bases outside the gene matches.

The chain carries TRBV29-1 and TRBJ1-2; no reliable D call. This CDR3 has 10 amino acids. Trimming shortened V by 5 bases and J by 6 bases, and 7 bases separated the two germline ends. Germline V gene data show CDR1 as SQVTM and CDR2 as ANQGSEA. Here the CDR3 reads CSVRGNGYTF. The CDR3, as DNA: TGCAGCGTTCGAGGGAATGGCTACACCTTC.

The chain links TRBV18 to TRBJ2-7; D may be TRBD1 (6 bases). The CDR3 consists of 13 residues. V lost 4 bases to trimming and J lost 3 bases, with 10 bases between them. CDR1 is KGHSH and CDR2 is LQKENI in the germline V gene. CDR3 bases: TGTGCCAGCTCACACGGACAGATCTACGAGCAGTACTTC. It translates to CASSHGQIYEQYF.

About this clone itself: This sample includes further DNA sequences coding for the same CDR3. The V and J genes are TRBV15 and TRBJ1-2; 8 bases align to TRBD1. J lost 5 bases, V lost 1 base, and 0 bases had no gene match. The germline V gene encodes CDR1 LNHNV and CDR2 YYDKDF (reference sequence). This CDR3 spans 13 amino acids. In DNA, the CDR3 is TGTGCCACCAGCAGAGGGACAGGGTATGGCTACACCTTC. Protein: CATSRGTGYGYTF.

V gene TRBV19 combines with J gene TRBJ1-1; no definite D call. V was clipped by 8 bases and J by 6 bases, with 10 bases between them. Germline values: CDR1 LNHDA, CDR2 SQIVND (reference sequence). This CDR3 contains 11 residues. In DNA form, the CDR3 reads TGTGCCAGTGGTCGTTGGGCTGAAGCTTTCTTT. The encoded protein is CASGRWAEAFF.

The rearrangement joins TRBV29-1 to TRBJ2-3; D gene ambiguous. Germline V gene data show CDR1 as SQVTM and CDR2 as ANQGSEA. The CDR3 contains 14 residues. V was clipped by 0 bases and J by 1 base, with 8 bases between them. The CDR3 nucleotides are TGCAGCGTTGAAGACCCACCGGGCACAGATACGCAGTATTTT. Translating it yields CSVEDPPGTDTQYF.

DNA for the CDR3: TGTGCCAGCAGCGACGCCCGCTCGGATGATCAGCCCCAGCATTTT. As protein: CASSDARSDDQPQHF. The chain employs TRBV2 and TRBJ1-5; D remains unclear. The ends were cut back, 6 bases at V and 5 bases at J, with 17 bases in the middle. The CDR3 has 15 residues. Germline-derived CDR1 and CDR2 are SNHLY and FYNNEI.

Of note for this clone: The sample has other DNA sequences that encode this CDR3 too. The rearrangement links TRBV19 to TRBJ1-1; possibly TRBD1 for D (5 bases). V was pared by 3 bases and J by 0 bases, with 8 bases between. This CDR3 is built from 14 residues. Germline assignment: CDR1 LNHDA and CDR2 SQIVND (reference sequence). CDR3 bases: TGTGCCAGTAGTATCGAGGGGATGAACACTGAAGCTTTCTTT. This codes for CASSIEGMNTEAFF.

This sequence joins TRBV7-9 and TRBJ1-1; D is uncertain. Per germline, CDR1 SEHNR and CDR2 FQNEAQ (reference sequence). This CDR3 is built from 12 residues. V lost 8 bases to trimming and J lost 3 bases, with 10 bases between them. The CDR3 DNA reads TGTGCCAGCGGCAGAGGTTACACTGAAGCTTTCTTT. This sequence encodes CASGRGYTEAFF.

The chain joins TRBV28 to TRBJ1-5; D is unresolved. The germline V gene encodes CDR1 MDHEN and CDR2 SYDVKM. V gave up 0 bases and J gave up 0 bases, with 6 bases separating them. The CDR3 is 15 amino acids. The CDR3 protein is CASSLWVDSNQPQHF. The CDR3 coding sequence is TGTGCCAGCAGTTTATGGGTGGATAGCAATCAGCCCCAGCATTTT.

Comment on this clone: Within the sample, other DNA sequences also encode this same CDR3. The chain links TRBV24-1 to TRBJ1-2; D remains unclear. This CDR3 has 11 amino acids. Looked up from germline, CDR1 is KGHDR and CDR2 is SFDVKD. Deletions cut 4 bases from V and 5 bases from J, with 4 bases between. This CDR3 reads CATSEGYGYTF. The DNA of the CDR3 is TGTGCCACCAGTGAAGGATATGGCTACACCTTC.

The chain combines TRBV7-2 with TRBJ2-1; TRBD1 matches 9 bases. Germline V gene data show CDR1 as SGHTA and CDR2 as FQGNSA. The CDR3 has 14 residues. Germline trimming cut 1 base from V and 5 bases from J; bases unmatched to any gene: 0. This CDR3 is CASSLDRGHNEQFF. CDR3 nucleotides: TGTGCCAGCAGCTTAGACAGGGGGCACAATGAGCAGTTCTTC.

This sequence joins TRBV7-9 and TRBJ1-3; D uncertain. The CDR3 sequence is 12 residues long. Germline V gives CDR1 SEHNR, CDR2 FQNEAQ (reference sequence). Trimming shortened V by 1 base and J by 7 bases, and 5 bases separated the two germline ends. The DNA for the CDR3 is TGTGCCAGCAGCTTAGAAGGGAACACCATATATTTT. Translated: CASSLEGNTIYF.

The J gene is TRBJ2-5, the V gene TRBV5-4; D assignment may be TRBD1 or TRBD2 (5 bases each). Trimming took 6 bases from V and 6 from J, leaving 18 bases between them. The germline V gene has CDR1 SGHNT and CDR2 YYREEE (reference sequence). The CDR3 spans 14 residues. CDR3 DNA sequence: TGTGCCAGCACCCAGTCGGGGAAGGGACAGACCCAGTACTTC. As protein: CASTQSGKGQTQYF.